Presented here are 23 T cell receptor beta chains from one specimen sequenced in a study of blood T cell repertoires in COVID-19. Libraries were prepared by immunoSEQ multiplex PCR; TCRdb keeps only in-frame clonotypes and omits some of them. The sample comprises some 200,000 clones, more than 80% of which are singletons, and roughly 1.3% rests with the top ten. Sequenced sample: peripheral blood. These receptors were collected from a woman aged 25-40 years with COVID-19, enrolled during active disease.

This sequence joins TRBV9 and TRBJ2-5; D gene unclear. The ends were cut back, 0 bases at V and 0 bases at J, with 12 bases in the middle. This CDR3 spans 16 amino acids. CDR1 SGDLS and CDR2 YYNGEE come from the germline V gene. DNA of the CDR3: TGTGCCAGCAGCGTAGGATCCCAGACATACCAAGAGACCCAGTACTTC. Its translation: CASSVGSQTYQETQYF.

The rearrangement links TRBV5-1 to TRBJ1-2; 11 nucleotides match TRBD1. Germline CDR1 is SGHRS and CDR2 is YFSETQ. The CDR3 loop spans 15 amino acids. Germline trimming cut 2 bases from V and 2 bases from J; bases unmatched to any gene: 2. The CDR3 protein is CASSLGTGGNYGYTF. CDR3 nucleotides: TGCGCCAGCAGCTTAGGGACAGGGGGGAACTATGGCTACACCTTC.

The chain is built from TRBV9 and TRBJ2-1; TRBD1 aligns across 8 bases. V lost 3 bases to trimming and J lost 5 bases; unmatched junction nucleotides: 7. CDR1 is SGDLS and CDR2 is YYNGEE in the germline V gene. CDR3 length: 15 residues. The CDR3 reads CASSALGTGNNEQFF. The CDR3 nucleotides are TGTGCCAGCAGCGCATTAGGGACAGGTAACAATGAGCAGTTCTTC.

This chain uses TRBV6-5 with TRBJ2-5; TRBD1 matches at 8 bases. This CDR3 is built from 14 residues. Germline CDR1 and CDR2: MNHEY and SVGAGI. V dropped 5 bases and J dropped 9; count of bases not matched to a gene: 11. CDR3 loop: CASSTGQEYGAQYF. CDR3 DNA sequence: TGTGCCAGCAGTACGGGACAGGAGTATGGGGCCCAGTACTTC.

This chain joins TRBV5-1 and TRBJ2-5; D perhaps matches TRBD1 (5 bases). Between the trimmed V and J ends, which lost 4 bases and 4 bases, there was a span of 14 bases. The CDR3 sequence is 14 residues long. Germline V lookup: CDR1 SGHRS, CDR2 YFSETQ. CDR3 amino acids: CASSGEGHGETQYF. CDR3 bases: TGCGCCAGCAGCGGAGAAGGACACGGAGAGACCCAGTACTTC. Based on the CDR3 plus reference TRBV5-1 and TRBJ2-5, the full variable domain is KAGVTQTPRYLIKTRGQQVTLSCSPISGHRSVSWYQQTPGQGLQFLFEYFSETQRNKGNFPGRFSGRQFSNSRSEMNVSTLELGDSALYLCASSGEGHGETQYFGPGTRLLVL.

The chain recombines TRBV7-9 with TRBJ1-4, with D perhaps TRBD1 (5 bases). V was clipped by 5 bases and J by 1 base, with 14 bases between them. CDR1 is SEHNR, CDR2 FQNEAQ, per germline (reference sequence). The CDR3 has 16 residues. This CDR3 is CASSLPGGGTNEKLFF. The CDR3 DNA reads as TGTGCCAGCAGCCTACCCGGGGGGGGAACTAATGAAAAACTGTTTTTT.

The genes are TRBV30 and TRBJ2-6; D is unclear. This CDR3 region has 15 residues. CDR1 is GTSNPN, CDR2 SVGIG, per germline (reference sequence). The V end was cut by 2 bases, the J end by 2 bases, with 10 bases between. The CDR3: CAWSRSWAGANVLTF. DNA of the CDR3: TGTGCCTGGAGTAGGAGTTGGGCTGGGGCCAACGTCCTGACTTTC.

This sequence joins TRBV6-1 and TRBJ1-2; D ambiguous. The CDR3 is made up of 12 amino acids. The germline V gene has CDR1 MNHNS and CDR2 SASEGT. Trimming removed 2 bases from V and 4 bases from J, with 5 bases in between. CDR3 in DNA: TGTGCCAGCAGTGAATGGCTCTATGGCTACACCTTC. Its protein is CASSEWLYGYTF.

CDR3 sequence: CASSQRVRGDPGFNEQFF. In DNA form, the CDR3 reads TGCGCCAGCAGCCAGAGAGTGCGGGGGGACCCAGGCTTCAATGAGCAGTTCTTC. The chain is built from TRBV4-3 and TRBJ2-1, with TRBD2 matching over 8 bases. CDR3 size: 18 residues. CDR1 LGHNA and CDR2 YSLEER come from the germline V gene. Trimming at V came to 3 bases and at J to 6 bases, leaving 16 bases not matched to a gene.

The chain carries TRBV7-2 and TRBJ1-5, with TRBD1 matching 10 bases. The V segment lost 4 bases and the J segment 7 bases; nucleotides outside the gene matches: 1. Germline CDR1 is SGHTA and CDR2 is FQGNSA. This CDR3 contains 13 residues. The CDR3 bases are TGTGCCAGCAGCTCGGACAGGGGGCAGCCCCAGCATTTT. It encodes CASSSDRGQPQHF.

This clone was seen more than once but under ten times. J is TRBJ2-3 and V is TRBV15, with TRBD2 matching over 9 bases. The CDR3 has 16 residues. V gave up 3 bases and J gave up 0 bases; unmatched junction bases: 4. Germline V gene data show CDR1 as LNHNV and CDR2 as YYDKDF (reference sequence). This CDR3 reads CATSSYSGSSTDTQYF. CDR3 coding DNA: TGTGCCACCAGCAGCTATAGCGGGAGTAGCACAGATACGCAGTATTTT.

This clone was recorded once. The genes are TRBV18 and TRBJ2-5, with 9 bases aligning to TRBD2. V was clipped by 3 bases and J by 2 bases; unmatched bases: 1. The germline V gene has CDR1 KGHSH and CDR2 LQKENI. The CDR3 contains 14 residues. CDR3 loop: CASSPSGGQETQYF. The CDR3 DNA follows: TGTGCCAGCTCACCTAGCGGGGGTCAAGAGACCCAGTACTTC. Based on the CDR3 plus reference TRBV18 and TRBJ2-5, the full variable domain is NAGVMQNPRHLVRRRGQEARLRCSPMKGHSHVYWYRQLPEEGLKFMVYLQKENIIDESGMPKERFSAEFPKEGPSILRIQQVVRGDSAAYFCASSPSGGQETQYFGPGTRLLVL.

CDR3 nucleotide sequence: TGTGCCAGCACCAGGACAGGGGGCGGCACTGAAGCTTTCTTT. Protein product: CASTRTGGGTEAFF. The chain couples TRBV6-5 to TRBJ1-1; 11 bases line up with TRBD1. Trimming took 7 bases from V and 4 from J; bases not matched to a gene: 5. The CDR3 is 14 amino acids. Germline CDR1 MNHEY, CDR2 SVGAGI.

V and J are TRBV11-2 and TRBJ2-7; D is perhaps TRBD2 (6 bases). With 5 bases removed from V and 4 bases from J, the gap between germline ends came to 15 bases. The germline V gene has CDR1 SGHAT and CDR2 FQNNGV. The CDR3 consists of 14 residues. Here the CDR3 DNA reads TGTGCCAGCAGCCCGGTCGCGGGGAGGTACGAGCAGTACTTC. Its translation: CASSPVAGRYEQYF.

The rearrangement joins TRBV19 to TRBJ2-1; 9 nucleotides match TRBD2. This CDR3 comprises 18 residues. Germline CDR1 reads LNHDA; CDR2 reads SQIVND (reference sequence). Germline trimming cut 1 base from V and 5 bases from J; bases unmatched to any gene: 12. The CDR3 DNA reads as TGTGCCAGTAGTATAGCTGGGCCTAGCGGGGCGAACGACAATGAGCAGTTCTTC. This codes for CASSIAGPSGANDNEQFF.

The J gene is TRBJ2-1, the V gene TRBV15; tentative D call: TRBD2 (6 bases). CDR3 length: 14 amino acids. V was cut by 5 bases and J by 5 bases, with 13 bases left in between. Germline V CDR1 and CDR2: LNHNV, YYDKDF (reference sequence). The chain's CDR3 is CATSVRGTNNEQFF. The DNA of the CDR3 is TGTGCCACCAGCGTTCGGGGGACGAACAATGAGCAGTTCTTC.

The V gene is TRBV29-1, the J gene TRBJ2-1; TRBD1 agrees at 8 bases. The CDR3 is 13 residues long. V shed 6 bases and J 4 bases; nucleotides not matched to a gene: 5. The germline V gene encodes CDR1 SQVTM and CDR2 ANQGSEA. Here the CDR3 reads CSVGQGSYNEQFF. CDR3 DNA: TGCAGCGTCGGACAGGGTTCGTACAATGAGCAGTTCTTC.

Details on this clone: A read error may produce the germline difference seen at one junction end. The chain combines TRBV6-1 with TRBJ2-7, with TRBD2 identical over 9 bases. Germline values: CDR1 MNHNS, CDR2 SASEGT. The CDR3 is made up of 12 amino acids. The CDR3 sequence is CASSDGGLAGLF. The CDR3 coding sequence is TGTGCCAGCAGTGACGGTGGGCTAGCGGGATTGTTC.

CDR3 nucleotide sequence: TGTGCCAGCAGAGAGGGCTCCCGGGAGACCCAGTACTTC. Translating it yields CASREGSRETQYF. The chain carries TRBV25-1 and TRBJ2-5; TRBD2 is a possible D gene (5 bases). This CDR3 spans 13 amino acids. V lost 6 bases, J lost 5 bases, and 13 bases lay in between. The germline CDR1 and CDR2 sequences are MGHDK and SYGVNS.

The table lists this clone with a few counts. The V and J genes are TRBV7-9 and TRBJ1-2; D might be TRBD1 (6 bases). This CDR3 spans 14 amino acids. The germline V and J ends were trimmed by 5 bases and 8 bases, with 18 bases remaining between them. Germline loops: CDR1 SEHNR, CDR2 FQNEAQ (reference sequence). The CDR3: CASSRLTGMEGYTF. The CDR3 DNA reads TGTGCCAGCAGCCGGCTGACAGGAATGGAAGGCTACACCTTC. Looking up the rest from reference TRBV7-9 and TRBJ1-2 gives the full variable domain: DTGVSQNPRHKITKRGQNVTFRCDPISEHNRLYWYRQTLGQGPEFLTYFQNEAQLEKSRLLSDRFSAERPKGSFSTLEIQRTEQGDSAMYLCASSRLTGMEGYTFGSGTRLTVV.

V and J are TRBV7-2 and TRBJ1-4, with 9 bases lining up with TRBD1. There are 16 residues in the CDR3. V shed 5 bases and J 4 bases; nucleotides not matched to a gene: 8. CDR1 and CDR2 (germline): SGHTA, FQGNSA. CDR3 residues: CASSTQQGANNEKLFF. The CDR3 DNA reads TGTGCCAGCAGCACCCAACAGGGGGCTAATAATGAAAAACTGTTTTTT.

The rearrangement uses TRBV7-9 and TRBJ1-2; unclear D gene. The germline V gene encodes CDR1 SEHNR and CDR2 FQNEAQ (reference sequence). The CDR3 covers 12 residues. The V gene lost 1 base and the J gene lost 8 bases, with 8 bases spanning the gap. CDR3 nucleotide sequence: TGTGCCAGCAGCTTAGAGGAGGGAGGCTACACCTTC. It yields the protein CASSLEEGGYTF.

The chain combines TRBV16 with TRBJ2-7; no reliable D call. Trimming cost V 3 bases and J 8 bases, with 14 bases left between them. Germline V CDR1 and CDR2: KGHSY, FQNENV. The CDR3 covers 13 residues. The CDR3 reads CASSHAGSRQQYF. The CDR3, as DNA: TGTGCCAGCAGCCACGCCGGGTCAAGGCAGCAGTACTTC.